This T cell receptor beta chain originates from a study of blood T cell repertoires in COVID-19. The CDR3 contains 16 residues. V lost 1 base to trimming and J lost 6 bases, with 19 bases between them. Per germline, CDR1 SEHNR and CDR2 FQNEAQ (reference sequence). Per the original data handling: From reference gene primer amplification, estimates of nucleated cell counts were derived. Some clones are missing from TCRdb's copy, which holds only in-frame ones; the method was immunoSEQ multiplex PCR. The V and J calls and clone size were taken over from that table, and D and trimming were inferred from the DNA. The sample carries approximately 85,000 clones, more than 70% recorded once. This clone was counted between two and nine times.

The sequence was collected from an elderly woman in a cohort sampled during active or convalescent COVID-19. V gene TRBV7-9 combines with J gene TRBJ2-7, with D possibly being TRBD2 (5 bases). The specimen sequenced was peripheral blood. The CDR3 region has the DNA TGTGCCAGCAGCTTAGTAGGCGGACCCAGCGGTGGCGAGCAGTACGTC. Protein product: CASSLVGGPSGGEQYV.